This T cell receptor (beta chain) stems from a study of OX40 agonist ivuxolimab in advanced cancers. As for the study more broadly: Ivuxolimab was a fully human IgG2 agonistic monoclonal antibody targeting the costimulatory receptor OX40 (CD134). Among the approximately 50 dose-escalation patients, around 19 had hepatocellular carcinoma, 15 or so melanoma, 9 renal cell carcinoma and 9 head and neck cancer. The paper covers the monotherapy dose-escalation part of the phase I ivuxolimab trial, which included N ≈ 50 patients. Prior anti-PD-1, anti-PD-L1 or anti-CTLA-4 therapy was permitted, and approximately 40% of dose-escalation patients had received checkpoint inhibitors. Three dose-escalation patients achieved partial responses, one with hepatocellular carcinoma and two with cutaneous melanoma. Intravenous ivuxolimab was administered to patients every 2 weeks at six dose levels: 0.01, 0.1, 0.3, 1.5, 3 and 10 mg/kg. The dose-escalation cohort was 80% to 90% male with a mean age of about 65 years, ranging from roughly 20 to 80. The point of sequencing TCRbeta in the periphery was to test whether ivuxolimab changed TCR sequence diversity and drove clonal T-cell expansion. On the study overall, not on this receptor specifically: Low levels of normalized T-cell clonal expansion were also seen in some patients who did not respond. Partial responders in the 0.1-3.0 mg/kg groups had among the lowest normalized peripheral clonal expansion, especially among CD8+ T cells. After ivuxolimab, expanded clones were on average more numerous among CD8+ T cells than among CD4+ T cells. At doses of 0.1 to 3.0 mg/kg, clonal expansion of both CD4+ and CD8+ T cells in blood was seen between baseline and week 6. The antigen specificity of the clonally expanded peripheral T cells was not determined.

Genomic DNA was isolated from the sorted cells so that the TCRbeta CDR3 region could be sequenced. TCRbeta CDR3 regions were sequenced using the immunoSEQ Assay. As stored in TCRdb, this immuneACCESS dataset retains in-frame rearrangements with V and J assigned. A fraction of the clones does not appear; measured against another copy, unresolved V genes explain less than half of the discrepancy, and the remainder lacks a known reason. This sample comprises roughly 41,000 clones, 82% of them detected only once. The ten largest clones add up to 1.5% to 2% of the sample. Patients with a history of autoimmune disease or receiving systemic immunosuppression were excluded from the trial. Peripheral blood for TCR sequencing was collected from all dose cohorts at baseline, on cycle 4 day 1, and on cycle 7 day 1. The samples were taken from a phase I, first-in-human, multicenter, open-label dose-escalation trial of ivuxolimab. Adults with locally advanced or metastatic head and neck squamous cell, hepatocellular, melanoma or renal cell carcinoma were enrolled in the trial. CD4+ and CD8+ T cells were sorted separately from peripheral blood before TCR sequencing.

Including the terminal cysteine and phenylalanine, the CDR3 comprises 17 residues. Only the CDR3 part of the read is kept: 51 bases, read in frame from the first base. The CDR1 and CDR2 encoded by the germline V gene are KGHSH and LQKENI. The trim is 1 base for V and 0 bases for J, with a gap of 16 bases between the germline ends. With respect to this clone: Which antigen it targets is not known. No qualities accompany the bases; no much larger clone lies one base away.

The sequence is built from TRBV18 and TRBJ2-7, with a tentative D gene TRBD1 over 6 matching bases. The material sequenced was CD4+ or CD8+ T cells sorted from blood, taken in a trial of the OX40 agonist ivuxolimab. This clonotype originated in an adult with an advanced solid tumor such as melanoma, head and neck, liver or kidney cancer. The CDR3 protein is CASSPQSPGTHSYEQYF. The DNA sequence follows: TGTGCCAGCTCACCACAATCACCCGGGACACACTCCTACGAGCAGTACTTC.